This TCR beta chain was identified during a study of blood T cell repertoires in COVID-19. At the level of the study: Sites in the United States, Italy and Spain provided acute and convalescent COVID-19 samples.

The protocol was immunoSEQ multiplex PCR, while the TCRdb copy is restricted to in-frame clones and leaves out a portion. This table has some 190,000 clones, about 80% appearing once. This clone appeared once. This CDR3 region has 13 residues. V was trimmed by 3 bases and J by 3 bases, leaving 9 bases between them. Per germline, CDR1 DFQATT and CDR2 SNEGSKA (reference sequence). The source is a man aged 60 to 69 with acute or convalescent COVID-19. The sequenced material came from peripheral blood. The genes are TRBV20-1 and TRBJ2-1; no firm D call. The CDR3 region is CSASSSVYNEQFF. DNA for the CDR3: TGCAGTGCTAGTTCTTCCGTCTACAATGAGCAGTTCTTC.